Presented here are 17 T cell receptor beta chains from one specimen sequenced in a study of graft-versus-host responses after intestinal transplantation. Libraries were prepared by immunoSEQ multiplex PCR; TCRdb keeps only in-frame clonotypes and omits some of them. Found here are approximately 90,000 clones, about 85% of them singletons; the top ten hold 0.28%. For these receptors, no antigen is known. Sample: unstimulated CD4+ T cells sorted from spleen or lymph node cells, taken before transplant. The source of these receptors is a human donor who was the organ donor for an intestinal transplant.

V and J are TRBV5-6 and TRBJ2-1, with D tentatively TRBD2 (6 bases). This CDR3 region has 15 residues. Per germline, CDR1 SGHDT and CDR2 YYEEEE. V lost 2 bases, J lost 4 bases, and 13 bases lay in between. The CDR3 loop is CASSLAGRLYNEQFF. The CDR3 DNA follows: TGTGCCAGCAGCTTAGCCGGGAGACTTTACAATGAGCAGTTCTTC.

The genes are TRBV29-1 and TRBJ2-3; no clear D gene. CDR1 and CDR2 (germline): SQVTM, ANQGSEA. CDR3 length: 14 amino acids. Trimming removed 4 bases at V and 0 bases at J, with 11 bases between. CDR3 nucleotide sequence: TGCAGCGTTGTCGAGATAACTAGCACAGATACGCAGTATTTT. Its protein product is CSVVEITSTDTQYF.

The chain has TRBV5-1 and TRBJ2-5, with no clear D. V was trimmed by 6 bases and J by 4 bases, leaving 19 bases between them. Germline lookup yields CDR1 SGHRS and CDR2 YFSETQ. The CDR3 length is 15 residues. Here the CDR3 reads CASIPSSGFGETQYF. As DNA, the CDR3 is TGCGCCAGCATACCCTCCTCCGGGTTCGGAGAGACCCAGTACTTC. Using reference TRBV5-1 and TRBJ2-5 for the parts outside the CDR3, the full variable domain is KAGVTQTPRYLIKTRGQQVTLSCSPISGHRSVSWYQQTPGQGLQFLFEYFSETQRNKGNFPGRFSGRQFSNSRSEMNVSTLELGDSALYLCASIPSSGFGETQYFGPGTRLLVL.

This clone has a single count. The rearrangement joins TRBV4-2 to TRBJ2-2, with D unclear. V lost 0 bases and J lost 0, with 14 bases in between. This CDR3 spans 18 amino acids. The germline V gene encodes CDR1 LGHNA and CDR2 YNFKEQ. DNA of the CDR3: TGTGCCAGCAGCCAAGATCTGTTGGGCCTCCCGAACACCGGGGAGCTGTTTTTT. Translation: CASSQDLLGLPNTGELFF.

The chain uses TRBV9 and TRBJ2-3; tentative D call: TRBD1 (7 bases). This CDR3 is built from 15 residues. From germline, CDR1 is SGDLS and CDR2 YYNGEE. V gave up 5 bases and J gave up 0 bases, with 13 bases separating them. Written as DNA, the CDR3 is TGTGCCAGCAGTCCAGGGGGGCCTAGCACAGATACGCAGTATTTT. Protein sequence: CASSPGGPSTDTQYF.

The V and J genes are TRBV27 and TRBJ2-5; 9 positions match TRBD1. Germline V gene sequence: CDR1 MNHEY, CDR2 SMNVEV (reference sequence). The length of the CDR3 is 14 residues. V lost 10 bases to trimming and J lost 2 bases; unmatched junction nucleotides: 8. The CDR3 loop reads CATPGQGRQETQYF. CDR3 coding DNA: TGTGCCACCCCGGGACAGGGACGTCAAGAGACCCAGTACTTC.

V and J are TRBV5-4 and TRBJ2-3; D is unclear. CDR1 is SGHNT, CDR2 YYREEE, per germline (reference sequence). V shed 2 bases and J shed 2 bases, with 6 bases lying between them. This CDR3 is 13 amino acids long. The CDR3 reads CASSFRNTDTQYF. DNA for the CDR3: TGTGCCAGCAGCTTTAGAAACACAGATACGCAGTATTTT.

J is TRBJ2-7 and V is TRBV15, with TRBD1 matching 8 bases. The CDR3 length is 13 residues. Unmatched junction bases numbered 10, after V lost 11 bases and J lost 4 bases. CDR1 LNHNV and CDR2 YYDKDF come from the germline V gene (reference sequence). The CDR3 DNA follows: TGTGCCGCACCGGGACAGGCCGATTACGAGCAGTACTTC. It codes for CAAPGQADYEQYF. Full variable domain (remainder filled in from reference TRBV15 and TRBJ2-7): DAMVIQNPRYQVTQFGKPVTLSCSQTLNHNVMYWYQQKSSQAPKLLFHYYDKDFNNEADTPDNFQSRRPNTSFCFLDIRSPGLGDTAMYLCAAPGQADYEQYFGPGTRLTVT.

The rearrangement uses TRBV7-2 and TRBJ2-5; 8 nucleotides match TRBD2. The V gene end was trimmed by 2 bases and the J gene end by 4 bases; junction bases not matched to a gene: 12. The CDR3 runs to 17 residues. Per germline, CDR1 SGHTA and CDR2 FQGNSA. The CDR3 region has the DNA TGTGCCAGCAGCTTACTGAGCGGGGGAAGATTTCCAGAGACCCAGTACTTC. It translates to CASSLLSGGRFPETQYF.

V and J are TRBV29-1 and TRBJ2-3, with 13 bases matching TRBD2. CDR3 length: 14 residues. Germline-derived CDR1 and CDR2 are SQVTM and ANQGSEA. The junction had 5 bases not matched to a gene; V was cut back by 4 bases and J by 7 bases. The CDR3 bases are TGCAGCGTTGGATGGGGACTAGCGGGAAATACGCAGTATTTT. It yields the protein CSVGWGLAGNTQYF.

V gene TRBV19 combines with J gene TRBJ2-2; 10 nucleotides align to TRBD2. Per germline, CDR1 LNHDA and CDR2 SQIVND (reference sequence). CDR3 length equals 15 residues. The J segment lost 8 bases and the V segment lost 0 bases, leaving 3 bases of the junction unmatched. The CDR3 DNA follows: TGTGCCAGTAGTATAGATCTAGCGGGGGCTGGGGAGCTGTTTTTT. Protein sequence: CASSIDLAGAGELFF.

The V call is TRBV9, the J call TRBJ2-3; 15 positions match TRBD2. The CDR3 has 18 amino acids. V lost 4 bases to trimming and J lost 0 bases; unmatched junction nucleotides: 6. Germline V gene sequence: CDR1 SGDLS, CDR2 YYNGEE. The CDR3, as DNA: TGTGCCAGCAGCCGGGGACTAGCGGGAGGAAGAAGCACAGATACGCAGTATTTT. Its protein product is CASSRGLAGGRSTDTQYF.

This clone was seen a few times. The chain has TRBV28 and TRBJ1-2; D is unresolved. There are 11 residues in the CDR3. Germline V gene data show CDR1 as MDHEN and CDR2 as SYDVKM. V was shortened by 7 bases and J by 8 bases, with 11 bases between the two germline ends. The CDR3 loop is CASNTNRGYTF. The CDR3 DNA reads TGTGCCAGCAATACTAACCGCGGCTACACCTTC.

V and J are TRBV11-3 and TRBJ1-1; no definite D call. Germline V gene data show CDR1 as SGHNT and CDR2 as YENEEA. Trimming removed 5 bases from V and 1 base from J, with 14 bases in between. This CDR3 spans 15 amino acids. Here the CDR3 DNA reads TGTGCCAGCAGCCCATTTCGAGCACCGAACACTGAAGCTTTCTTT. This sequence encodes CASSPFRAPNTEAFF.

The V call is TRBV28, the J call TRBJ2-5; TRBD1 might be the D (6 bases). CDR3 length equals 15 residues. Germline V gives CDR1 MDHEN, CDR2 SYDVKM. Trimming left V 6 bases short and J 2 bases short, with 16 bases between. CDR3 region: CASRAWGQGQETQYF. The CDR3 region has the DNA TGTGCCAGCAGGGCCTGGGGGCAGGGGCAAGAGACCCAGTACTTC.

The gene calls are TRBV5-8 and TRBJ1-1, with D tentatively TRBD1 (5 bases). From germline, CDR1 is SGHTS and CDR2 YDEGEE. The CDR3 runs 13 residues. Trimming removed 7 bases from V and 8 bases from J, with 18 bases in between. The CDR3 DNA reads TGTGCCAGCGCCCGGCGGGGGGTGGGGGAAGCTTTCTTT. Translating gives CASARRGVGEAFF. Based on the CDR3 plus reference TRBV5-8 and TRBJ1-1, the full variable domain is EAGVTQSPTHLIKTRGQQATLRCSPISGHTSVYWYQQALGLGLQFLLWYDEGEERNRGNFPPRFSGRQFPNYSSELNVNALELEDSALYLCASARRGVGEAFFGQGTRLTVV.

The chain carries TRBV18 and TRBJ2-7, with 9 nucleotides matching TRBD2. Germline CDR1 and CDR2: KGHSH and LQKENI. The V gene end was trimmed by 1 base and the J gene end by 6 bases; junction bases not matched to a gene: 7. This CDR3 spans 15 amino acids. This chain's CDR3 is CASSPLEGSGSEQYF. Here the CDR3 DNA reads TGTGCCAGCTCACCACTCGAGGGTAGCGGGAGCGAGCAGTACTTC.